The rows below give T cell receptor beta chains drawn from one sample of a study of human T cells and chemical hapten exposure. TCRdb redid the calling of the 5' RACE reads with MiXCR, one entry per CDR3 protein. The profile shows fewer than 150,000 distinct CDR3 sequences, approximately 20% of them singletons. Source of these receptors: a human donor in good health. Each CDR3 is given with its conserved first and last residue. A D gene is named only where the DNA matches it firmly. Not every row has a clone size; where given, it reads once, few, many or a size class.

CDR3aa: CATSDGGRYNEQFF; CDR3nt: TGTGCCACCAGTGATGGAGGGAGATACAATGAGCAGTTCTTC; d_gene: .; v_gene: TRBV24-1; j_gene: TRBJ2-1; abundance: .
CDR3aa: CASSPRQGSTDTQYF; CDR3nt: TGTGCCAGCAGTCCCCGACAGGGAAGCACAGATACGCAGTATTTT; d_gene: TRBD1; v_gene: TRBV6-1; j_gene: TRBJ2-3; abundance: .
CDR3aa: CASSDSGSRSYNEQFF; CDR3nt: TGTGCCAGCAGTGATAGCGGGTCCCGCTCCTACAATGAGCAGTTCTTC; d_gene: TRBD2; v_gene: TRBV12-3/TRBV12-4; j_gene: TRBJ2-1; abundance: few
CDR3aa: CASRSTGGNQPQHF; CDR3nt: TGTGCCAGCAGATCTACAGGGGGCAATCAGCCCCAGCATTTT; d_gene: TRBD1; v_gene: TRBV2; j_gene: TRBJ1-5; abundance: .
CDR3aa: CASSPLTSGSYNEQFF; CDR3nt: TGTGCCAGCAGCCCCCTGACTAGCGGGAGTTACAATGAGCAGTTCTTC; d_gene: TRBD2; v_gene: TRBV4-2; j_gene: TRBJ2-1; abundance: many
CDR3aa: CASNSGNFTNEQYF; CDR3nt: TGTGCCAGCAACTCCGGGAACTTTACGAACGAGCAGTACTTC; d_gene: .; v_gene: TRBV6-6; j_gene: TRBJ2-7; abundance: few
CDR3aa: CASRRGGTGNEKLFF; CDR3nt: TGTGCCAGCAGGAGAGGCGGGACAGGAAATGAAAAACTGTTTTTT; d_gene: TRBD1; v_gene: TRBV28; j_gene: TRBJ1-4; abundance: few
CDR3aa: CASSFLSPGEQFF; CDR3nt: TGTGCCAGCAGTTTCCTCTCACCGGGTGAGCAGTTCTTC; d_gene: .; v_gene: TRBV28; j_gene: TRBJ2-1; abundance: .
CDR3aa: CASSISGLRTDTQYF; CDR3nt: TGTGCCAGCAGCATAAGCGGTTTACGCACAGATACGCAGTATTTT; d_gene: .; v_gene: TRBV6-6; j_gene: TRBJ2-3; abundance: few
CDR3aa: CASSQVGGPIMNTEAFF; CDR3nt: TGTGCCAGCAGCCAAGTAGGGGGGCCCATCATGAACACTGAAGCTTTCTTT; d_gene: .; v_gene: TRBV3-1; j_gene: TRBJ1-1; abundance: .
CDR3aa: CATSDGGRAEAFF; CDR3nt: TGTGCCACCAGTGATGGGGGAAGGGCTGAAGCTTTCTTT; d_gene: .; v_gene: TRBV24-1; j_gene: TRBJ1-1; abundance: few
CDR3aa: CATSTGNEQFF; CDR3nt: TGTGCCACCTCGACGGGCAATGAGCAGTTCTTC; d_gene: .; v_gene: TRBV24-1; j_gene: TRBJ2-1; abundance: .
CDR3aa: CASTSTGGYNEQFF; CDR3nt: TGTGCCAGCACCAGTACAGGGGGCTACAATGAGCAGTTCTTC; d_gene: TRBD1; v_gene: TRBV28; j_gene: TRBJ2-1; abundance: .
CDR3aa: CASSRRGVVSYMNTEAFF; CDR3nt: TGTGCCAGCAGCCGCAGGGGGGTCGTAAGCTACATGAACACTGAAGCTTTCTTT; d_gene: TRBD1; v_gene: TRBV6-5; j_gene: TRBJ1-1; abundance: .
CDR3aa: CASSLRSGGGDIQYF; CDR3nt: TGCGCCAGCAGCTTGCGAAGCGGTGGTGGGGACATTCAGTACTTC; d_gene: .; v_gene: TRBV5-1; j_gene: TRBJ2-4; abundance: few
CDR3aa: CASTSRTRTEQFF; CDR3nt: TGTGCCAGCACCTCTCGGACACGGACTGAGCAGTTCTTC; d_gene: .; v_gene: TRBV12-3/TRBV12-4; j_gene: TRBJ2-1; abundance: few
CDR3aa: CSVPWTPF; CDR3nt: TGCAGCGTCCCTTGGACCCCATTT; d_gene: .; v_gene: TRBV29-1; j_gene: TRBJ1-1; abundance: few
CDR3aa: CASKGTSAMAQFF; CDR3nt: TGCGCCAGTAAGGGGACTTCTGCAATGGCGCAGTTCTTC; d_gene: .; v_gene: TRBV4-1; j_gene: TRBJ2-1; abundance: .
CDR3aa: CATSEFTGREYF; CDR3nt: TGTGCCACCAGTGAGTTTACCGGGAGGGAGTATTTT; d_gene: TRBD2; v_gene: TRBV24-1; j_gene: TRBJ2-3; abundance: .
CDR3aa: CASSLLAAGTVGDQYF; CDR3nt: TGTGCCAGCAGCTTGTTGGCGGCGGGGACAGTCGGGGACCAGTACTTC; d_gene: .; v_gene: TRBV5-4; j_gene: TRBJ2-4; abundance: few
CDR3aa: CASRSTGGVEYF; CDR3nt: TGTGCCAGCAGATCGACAGGGGGCGTTGAGTATTTT; d_gene: TRBD1; v_gene: TRBV6-2/TRBV6-3; j_gene: TRBJ1-3; abundance: few
CDR3aa: CASSQSESSPLHF; CDR3nt: TGTGCCAGCAGTCAATCAGAGAGTTCACCCCTCCACTTT; d_gene: .; v_gene: TRBV6-6; j_gene: TRBJ1-6; abundance: few
CDR3aa: CSAQMRASGRNEQFF; CDR3nt: TGCAGTGCCCAAATGAGGGCTAGCGGGAGGAATGAGCAGTTCTTC; d_gene: TRBD2; v_gene: TRBV20-1; j_gene: TRBJ2-1; abundance: few
CDR3aa: CASKGGRETQYF; CDR3nt: TGTGCCAGCAAGGGCGGGAGAGAGACCCAGTACTTC; d_gene: TRBD2; v_gene: TRBV12-3/TRBV12-4; j_gene: TRBJ2-5; abundance: .
CDR3aa: CASRAREALYEQYF; CDR3nt: TGTGCCAGCAGGGCCCGGGAGGCACTCTACGAGCAGTACTTC; d_gene: TRBD2; v_gene: TRBV12-3/TRBV12-4; j_gene: TRBJ2-7; abundance: .
CDR3aa: CASSPSGQGVYEQYF; CDR3nt: TGTGCCAGCAGCCCTTCCGGACAGGGAGTATACGAGCAGTACTTC; d_gene: TRBD1; v_gene: TRBV14; j_gene: TRBJ2-7; abundance: .
CDR3aa: CASSASQRDYYNEQFF; CDR3nt: TGTGCCAGCAGTGCTTCCCAGCGGGACTACTACAATGAGCAGTTCTTC; d_gene: TRBD2; v_gene: TRBV2; j_gene: TRBJ2-1; abundance: few
CDR3aa: CASSWRPPPQETQYF; CDR3nt: TGTGCCAGCAGTTGGCGACCTCCGCCCCAAGAGACCCAGTACTTC; d_gene: .; v_gene: TRBV28; j_gene: TRBJ2-5; abundance: few
CDR3aa: CASSYPQSGGTQYF; CDR3nt: TGTGCCAGCAGTTACCCTCAAAGCGGGGGTACGCAGTATTTT; d_gene: TRBD2; v_gene: TRBV6-2/TRBV6-3; j_gene: TRBJ2-3; abundance: few
CDR3aa: CSAPEITRQETQYF; CDR3nt: TGCAGTGCTCCAGAGATCACCCGACAAGAGACCCAGTACTTC; d_gene: .; v_gene: TRBV20-1; j_gene: TRBJ2-5; abundance: .
CDR3aa: CASSLAETGGRLGNQPQHF; CDR3nt: TGTGCCAGCAGCTTAGCGGAGACAGGGGGAAGGCTTGGCAATCAGCCCCAGCATTTT; d_gene: TRBD1; v_gene: TRBV7-6; j_gene: TRBJ1-5; abundance: .
CDR3aa: CASSYRGSPLHF; CDR3nt: TGTGCCAGCAGTTACCGGGGGTCACCCCTCCACTTT; d_gene: .; v_gene: TRBV6-5; j_gene: TRBJ1-6; abundance: .
CDR3aa: CASSPYASTDTQYF; CDR3nt: TGTGCCAGCTCACCATACGCCAGCACAGATACGCAGTATTTT; d_gene: .; v_gene: TRBV18; j_gene: TRBJ2-3; abundance: .
CDR3aa: CASSLGQINTEAFF; CDR3nt: TGCGCCAGCAGCCTGGGGCAGATCAACACTGAAGCTTTCTTT; d_gene: .; v_gene: TRBV4-1; j_gene: TRBJ1-1; abundance: .
CDR3aa: CASVGTGNQPQHF; CDR3nt: TGTGCCAGCGTAGGGACAGGGAATCAGCCCCAGCATTTT; d_gene: TRBD1; v_gene: TRBV28; j_gene: TRBJ1-5; abundance: many
CDR3aa: CASSQVAQVLAKNIQYF; CDR3nt: TGCGCCAGCAGCCAAGTGGCCCAGGTTCTAGCCAAAAACATTCAGTACTTC; d_gene: .; v_gene: TRBV4-1; j_gene: TRBJ2-4; abundance: .
CDR3aa: CSASRTPTNTLAKNIQYF; CDR3nt: TGCAGTGCTAGTAGGACCCCGACGAATACCCTAGCCAAAAACATTCAGTACTTC; d_gene: .; v_gene: TRBV20-1; j_gene: TRBJ2-4; abundance: few
CDR3aa: CASSLGGQGSGKAFF; CDR3nt: TGCGCCAGCAGCTTGGGGGGACAGGGGAGTGGAAAAGCTTTCTTT; d_gene: TRBD1; v_gene: TRBV5-1; j_gene: TRBJ1-1; abundance: .